Following are 20 T cell receptor beta chains from one sample sequenced in a study of blood T cell repertoires in COVID-19. Assay used: immunoSEQ multiplex PCR; TCRdb lists only in-frame clones, some missing. The data hold some 380,000 clones, with 88% observed a single time. Sequencing was carried out using PBMCs or T cells enriched from blood (not recorded which). These TCRs come from a woman aged 40-49 years with acute COVID-19.

The chain links TRBV30 to TRBJ1-4; 7 nucleotides match TRBD1. The CDR3 sequence is 13 residues long. With V trimmed by 4 bases and J by 7 bases, 6 bases remained unmatched. Germline assignment: CDR1 GTSNPN and CDR2 SVGIG (reference sequence). CDR3 sequence (DNA): TGTGCCTGGACCTCTTACAGGGGTGAAAAACTGTTTTTT. Amino acid sequence: CAWTSYRGEKLFF.

As concerns this clone: At one end the junction does not follow the germline gene, possibly because of a read error. V gene TRBV2 combines with J gene TRBJ2-3, with 8 bases fitting TRBD2. The V gene's germline CDR1 is SNHLY and CDR2 FYNNEI. The CDR3 is 14 residues long. The DNA of the CDR3 is TGTGCCAGCAGGGAAGCGGGGGCCCCAGATACGCAGTATTTT. The encoded protein is CASREAGAPDTQYF.

This rearrangement joins TRBV7-8 to TRBJ2-5; D might be TRBD2 (6 bases). Germline V gene sequence: CDR1 SGHVS, CDR2 FQNEAQ. The CDR3 length is 14 residues. Trimming took 0 bases from V and 7 from J, leaving 12 bases between them. The CDR3 sequence is CASSLAEAGGTQYF. CDR3 sequence (DNA): TGTGCCAGCAGCTTAGCGGAAGCGGGTGGGACCCAGTACTTC. Full variable domain (missing parts from reference TRBV7-8 and TRBJ2-5): GAGVSQSPRYKVAKRGQDVALRCDPISGHVSLFWYQQALGQGPEFLTYFQNEAQLDKSGLPSDRFFAERPEGSVSTLKIQRTQQEDSAVYLCASSLAEAGGTQYFGPGTRLLVL.

CDR3 in amino acids: CASSLTTNYGYTF. The DNA for the CDR3 is TGTGCCAGCAGTCTTACAACTAACTATGGCTACACCTTC. The chain employs TRBV12-3 or TRBV12-4 and TRBJ1-2; no definite D call. The CDR3 totals 13 residues. The V end was cut by 5 bases, the J end by 0 bases, with 7 bases between.

The chain couples TRBV10-3 to TRBJ1-2; TRBD1 matches at 9 bases. The CDR3 covers 18 residues. Trimming took 3 bases from V and 1 from J; bases not matched to a gene: 12. CDR1 is ENHRY, CDR2 SYGVKD, per germline. Written as DNA, the CDR3 is TGTGCCATCAGTGAAGATCTTTATGGGACAGGGCATAACTATGGCTACACCTTC. It translates to CAISEDLYGTGHNYGYTF.

CDR3 amino acids: CASSRETGQDYGYTF. The DNA for the CDR3 is TGTGCCAGCAGCCGAGAGACAGGACAAGACTATGGCTACACCTTC. This chain joins TRBV4-2 and TRBJ1-2; D might be TRBD1 (6 bases). The CDR3 is made up of 15 amino acids. Deletions cut 4 bases from V and 3 bases from J, with 15 bases between. Germline-derived CDR1 and CDR2 are LGHNA and YNFKEQ.

This sequence joins TRBV7-6 and TRBJ2-3, with a weak D call TRBD2 (7 bases). V was shortened by 5 bases and J by 2 bases, with 11 bases between the two germline ends. CDR1 is SGHVS and CDR2 is FNYEAQ in the germline V gene. The CDR3 runs to 14 residues. The CDR3 region has the DNA TGTGCCAGCAGCAGCCGGGGGGCCACAGATACGCAGTATTTT. Amino acid sequence: CASSSRGATDTQYF.

This rearrangement joins TRBV5-1 to TRBJ1-5; TRBD1 might be the D (5 bases). The CDR3 has 15 residues. Germline V gives CDR1 SGHRS, CDR2 YFSETQ. The ends were cut back, 0 bases at V and 3 bases at J, with 10 bases in the middle. CDR3 nucleotide sequence: TGCGCCAGCAGCTTGGATGACAGTGTCAATCAGCCCCAGCATTTT. As protein: CASSLDDSVNQPQHF.

The J gene is TRBJ2-2, the V gene TRBV29-1; D uncertain. The ends were cut back, 6 bases at V and 5 bases at J, with 10 bases in the middle. CDR3 length equals 12 residues. Germline CDR1 is SQVTM and CDR2 is ANQGSEA. The CDR3: CSVVQQTGELFF. The CDR3 region has the DNA TGCAGCGTGGTACAACAAACCGGGGAGCTGTTTTTT.

The chain uses TRBV12-5 and TRBJ1-1, with D perhaps matching TRBD1 (5 bases). This CDR3 has 14 amino acids. Germline CDR1 LGHNT, CDR2 FRNRAP. Trimming took off 6 bases at V and 6 bases at J, with 17 bases between the two ends. The CDR3 DNA reads TGTGCTAGTGGCCCCGTCAACGTGGGGCCTGAAGCTTTCTTT. Translation: CASGPVNVGPEAFF.

The rearrangement joins TRBV3-1 (or the pseudogene TRBV3-2) to TRBJ2-3, with D possibly matching TRBD1 (6 bases). CDR3 length: 14 residues. Germline values: CDR1 LGHDT, CDR2 YNNKEL (reference sequence). The ends were cut back, 3 bases at V and 4 bases at J, with 11 bases in the middle. CDR3 amino acids: CASSQQTGSDTQYF. The CDR3 nucleotides are TGTGCCAGCAGCCAGCAGACAGGTTCAGATACGCAGTATTTT.

The J gene is TRBJ2-7, the V gene TRBV5-4, with D perhaps matching TRBD1 (5 bases). This CDR3 has 16 amino acids. Germline CDR1 SGHNT, CDR2 YYREEE (reference sequence). V lost 4 bases and J 6 bases, leaving 23 bases between the germline ends. The CDR3 nucleotides read TGTGCCAGCAGCCCCGGCGGTGGGGCGCCTAGATCCGAGCAGTACTTC. It yields the protein CASSPGGGAPRSEQYF.

The chain combines TRBV9 with TRBJ2-3; possible D gene TRBD2, 6 bases. The CDR3 sequence is 13 residues long. V gave up 4 bases and J gave up 4 bases, with 10 bases separating them. Germline loops: CDR1 SGDLS, CDR2 YYNGEE. The CDR3 loop is CASSIRGSDTQYF. Written as DNA, the CDR3 is TGTGCCAGCAGCATCCGGGGGTCAGATACGCAGTATTTT.

The chain couples TRBV11-3 to TRBJ1-6, with D hard to call. The CDR3 length is 13 residues. Deletions cut 0 bases from V and 9 bases from J, with 6 bases between. The germline CDR1 and CDR2 sequences are SGHNT and YENEEA. CDR3 loop: CASSLDEGSPLHF. Written as DNA, the CDR3 is TGTGCCAGCAGCTTAGATGAGGGTTCACCCCTCCACTTT.

V and J are TRBV5-4 and TRBJ1-6; a possible D gene is TRBD1 (5 bases). The germline V gene encodes CDR1 SGHNT and CDR2 YYREEE (reference sequence). The CDR3 sequence is 15 residues long. Trimming cost V 4 bases and J 7 bases, with 15 bases left between them. The CDR3 sequence is CASSAPGTRNSPLHF. The CDR3, as DNA: TGTGCCAGCAGCGCGCCCGGGACTAGAAATTCACCCCTCCACTTT.

This chain uses TRBV19 with TRBJ2-3, with 9 positions matching TRBD2. Looked up from germline, CDR1 is LNHDA and CDR2 is SQIVND (reference sequence). The CDR3 has 14 residues. J lost 3 bases, V lost 5 bases, and 3 bases had no gene match. The CDR3, as DNA: TGTGCCAGTAGTGGACTAGCGAGGACAGATACGCAGTATTTT. Translating it yields CASSGLARTDTQYF.

The V and J genes are TRBV29-1 and TRBJ2-1; 8 nucleotides align to TRBD1. V lost 5 bases, J lost 6 bases, and 15 bases stayed unmatched. This CDR3 comprises 16 residues. The V gene's germline CDR1 is SQVTM and CDR2 ANQGSEA. Written as DNA, the CDR3 is TGCAGCGTTCCTAGGATAGGGACAGGACTATTCAATGAGCAGTTCTTC. It encodes CSVPRIGTGLFNEQFF.

The rearrangement joins TRBV5-1 to TRBJ2-1; D unclear. With 0 bases removed from V and 5 bases from J, the gap between germline ends came to 9 bases. The CDR3 runs to 14 residues. CDR1 SGHRS and CDR2 YFSETQ come from the germline V gene. CDR3 residues: CASSLVGSHNEQFF. The CDR3 DNA follows: TGCGCCAGCAGCTTGGTGGGCAGTCACAATGAGCAGTTCTTC.

V usage is TRBV2 and J usage is TRBJ2-5, with unresolved D. V dropped 7 bases and J dropped 0 bases, with 21 bases sitting between them. The germline CDR1 and CDR2 sequences are SNHLY and FYNNEI. The CDR3 sequence is 17 residues long. The CDR3 bases are TGTGCCAGCACCGAACCGTTGCGGCCCCGGTACCAAGAGACCCAGTACTTC. Amino acids: CASTEPLRPRYQETQYF. The full variable domain, in which reference TRBV2 and TRBJ2-5 provide the parts outside the CDR3, is EPEVTQTPSHQVTQMGQEVILRCVPISNHLYFYWYRQILGQKVEFLVSFYNNEISEKSEIFDDQFSVERPDGSNFTLKIRSTKLEDSAMYFCASTEPLRPRYQETQYFGPGTRLLVL.

This clone showed up just once. The chain links TRBV10-3 to TRBJ2-1, with D hard to call. The CDR3 sequence is 11 residues long. CDR1 and CDR2 (germline): ENHRY, SYGVKD. The germline V and J ends were trimmed by 3 bases and 10 bases, with 7 bases remaining between them. CDR3 protein: CAISDIQEQFF. The CDR3 DNA sequence: TGTGCCATCAGTGACATACAGGAGCAGTTCTTC.